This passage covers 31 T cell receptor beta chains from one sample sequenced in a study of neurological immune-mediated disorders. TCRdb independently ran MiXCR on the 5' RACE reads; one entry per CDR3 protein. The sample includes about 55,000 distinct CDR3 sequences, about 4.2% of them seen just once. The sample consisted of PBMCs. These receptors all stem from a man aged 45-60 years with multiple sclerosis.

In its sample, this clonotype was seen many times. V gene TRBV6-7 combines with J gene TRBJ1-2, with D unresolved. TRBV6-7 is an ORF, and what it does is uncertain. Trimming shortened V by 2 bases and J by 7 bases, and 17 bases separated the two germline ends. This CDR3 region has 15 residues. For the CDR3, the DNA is TGTGCCAGCAGTTACCTTTTGATACCAAGGAGTGGCTACACCTTC. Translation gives CASSYLLIPRSGYTF.

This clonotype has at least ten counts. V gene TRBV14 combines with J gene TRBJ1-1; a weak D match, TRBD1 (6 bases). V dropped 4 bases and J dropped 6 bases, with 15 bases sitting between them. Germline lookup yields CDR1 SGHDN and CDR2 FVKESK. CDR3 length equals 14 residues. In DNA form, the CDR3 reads TGTGCCAGCAGCCTCCTCCAGGGGTTCGCTGAAGCTTTCTTT. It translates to CASSLLQGFAEAFF. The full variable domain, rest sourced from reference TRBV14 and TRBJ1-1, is EAGVTQFPSHSVIEKGQTVTLRCDPISGHDNLYWYRRVMGKEIKFLLHFVKESKQDESGMPNNRFLAERTGGTYSTLKVQPAELEDSGVYFCASSLLQGFAEAFFGQGTRLTVV.

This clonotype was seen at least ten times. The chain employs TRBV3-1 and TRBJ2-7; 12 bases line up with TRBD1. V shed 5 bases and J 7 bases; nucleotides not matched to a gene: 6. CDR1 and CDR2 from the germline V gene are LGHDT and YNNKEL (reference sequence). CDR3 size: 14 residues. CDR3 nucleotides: TGTGCCAGCAGCTGGGGACAGGGGGCGGGTGAGCAGTACTTC. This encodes CASSWGQGAGEQYF.

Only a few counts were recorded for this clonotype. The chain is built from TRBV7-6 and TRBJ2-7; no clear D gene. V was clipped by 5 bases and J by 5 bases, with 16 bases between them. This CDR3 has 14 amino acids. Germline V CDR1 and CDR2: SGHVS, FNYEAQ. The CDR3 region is CASSTEERAHEQYF. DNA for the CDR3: TGTGCCAGCAGCACCGAGGAAAGGGCTCACGAGCAGTACTTC.

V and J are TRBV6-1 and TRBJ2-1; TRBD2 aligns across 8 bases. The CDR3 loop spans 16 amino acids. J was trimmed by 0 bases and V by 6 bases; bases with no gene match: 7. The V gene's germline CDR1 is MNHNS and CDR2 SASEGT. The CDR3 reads CASSELAGSSYNEQFF. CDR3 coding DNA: TGTGCCAGCAGCGAATTAGCGGGGAGCTCCTACAATGAGCAGTTCTTC.

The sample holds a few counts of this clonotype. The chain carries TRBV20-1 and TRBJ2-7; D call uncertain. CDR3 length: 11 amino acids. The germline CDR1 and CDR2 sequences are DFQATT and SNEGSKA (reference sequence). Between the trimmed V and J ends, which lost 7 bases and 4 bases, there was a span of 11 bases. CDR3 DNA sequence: TGCAGTGTCAGGCCTCTTTACGAGCAGTACTTC. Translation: CSVRPLYEQYF.

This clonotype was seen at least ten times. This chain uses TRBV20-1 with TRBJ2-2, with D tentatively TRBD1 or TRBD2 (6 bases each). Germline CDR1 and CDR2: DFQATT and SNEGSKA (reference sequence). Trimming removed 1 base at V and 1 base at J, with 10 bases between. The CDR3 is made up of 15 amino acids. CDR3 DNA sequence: TGCAGTGCTAGAGGGGGGCGGGGGAACACCGGGGAGCTGTTTTTT. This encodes CSARGGRGNTGELFF.

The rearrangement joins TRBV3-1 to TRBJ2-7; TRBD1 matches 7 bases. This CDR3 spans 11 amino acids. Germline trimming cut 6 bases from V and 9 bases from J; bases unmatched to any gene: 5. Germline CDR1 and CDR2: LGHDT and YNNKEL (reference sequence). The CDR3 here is CASRNDRAQYF. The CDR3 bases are TGTGCCAGCAGAAACGACAGGGCGCAGTACTTC.

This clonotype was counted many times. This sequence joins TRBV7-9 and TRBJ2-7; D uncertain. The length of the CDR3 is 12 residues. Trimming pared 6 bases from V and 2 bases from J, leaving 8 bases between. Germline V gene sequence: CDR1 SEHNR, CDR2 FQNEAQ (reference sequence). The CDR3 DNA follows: TGTGCCAGCAGGACTCTACCCTACGAGCAGTACTTC. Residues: CASRTLPYEQYF.

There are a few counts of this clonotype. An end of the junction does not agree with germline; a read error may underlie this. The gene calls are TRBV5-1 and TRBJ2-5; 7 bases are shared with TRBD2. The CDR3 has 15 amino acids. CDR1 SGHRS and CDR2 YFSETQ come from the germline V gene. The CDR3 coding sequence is TGCGCCAGCATCTTGATAGGGAGGGTGGAAGAGACCCAGTACTTC. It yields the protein CASILIGRVEETQYF.

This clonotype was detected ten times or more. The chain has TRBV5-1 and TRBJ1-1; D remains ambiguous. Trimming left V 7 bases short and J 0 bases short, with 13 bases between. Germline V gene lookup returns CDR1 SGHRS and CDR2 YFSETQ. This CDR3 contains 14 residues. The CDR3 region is CASGGDGMNTEAFF. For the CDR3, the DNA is TGCGCCAGCGGCGGAGATGGGATGAACACTGAAGCTTTCTTT.

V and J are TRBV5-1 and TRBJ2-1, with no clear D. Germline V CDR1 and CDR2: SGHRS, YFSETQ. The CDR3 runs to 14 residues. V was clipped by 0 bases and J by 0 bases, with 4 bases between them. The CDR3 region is CASSLGDSYNEQFF. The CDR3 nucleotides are TGCGCCAGCAGCTTGGGGGACTCCTACAATGAGCAGTTCTTC.

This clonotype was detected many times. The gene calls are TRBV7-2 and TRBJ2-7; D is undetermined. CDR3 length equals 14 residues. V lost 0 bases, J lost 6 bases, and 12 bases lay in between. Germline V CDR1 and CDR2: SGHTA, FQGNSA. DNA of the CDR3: TGTGCCAGCAGCTTAGCCGGGTCCGGAACCGAGCAGTACTTC. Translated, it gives CASSLAGSGTEQYF.

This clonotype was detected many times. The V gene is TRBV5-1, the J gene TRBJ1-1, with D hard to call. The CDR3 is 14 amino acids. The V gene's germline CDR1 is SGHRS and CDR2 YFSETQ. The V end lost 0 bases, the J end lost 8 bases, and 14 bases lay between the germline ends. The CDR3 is CASSLGHQTSEAFF. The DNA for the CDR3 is TGCGCCAGCAGCTTGGGACACCAGACCTCGGAAGCTTTCTTT.

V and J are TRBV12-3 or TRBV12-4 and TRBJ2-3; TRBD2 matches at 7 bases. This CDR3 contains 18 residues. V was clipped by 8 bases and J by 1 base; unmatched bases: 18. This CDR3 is CASSRGEPWAPGTDTQYF. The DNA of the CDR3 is TGTGCCAGCTCACGGGGGGAACCCTGGGCTCCTGGCACAGATACGCAGTATTTT.

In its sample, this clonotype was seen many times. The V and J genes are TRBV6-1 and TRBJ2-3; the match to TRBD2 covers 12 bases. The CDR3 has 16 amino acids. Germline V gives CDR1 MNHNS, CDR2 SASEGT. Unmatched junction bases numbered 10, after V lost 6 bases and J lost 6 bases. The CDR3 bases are TGTGCCAGCAGCGAGGAGCTAGCGGGAGGGTTTGATACGCAGTATTTT. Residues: CASSEELAGGFDTQYF.

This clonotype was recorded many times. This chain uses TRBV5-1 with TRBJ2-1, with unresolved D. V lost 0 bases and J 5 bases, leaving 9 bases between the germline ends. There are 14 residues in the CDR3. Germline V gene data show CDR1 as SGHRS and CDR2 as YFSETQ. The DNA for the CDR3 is TGCGCCAGCAGCTTGGTAACCGGAAACAATGAGCAGTTCTTC. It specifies CASSLVTGNNEQFF.

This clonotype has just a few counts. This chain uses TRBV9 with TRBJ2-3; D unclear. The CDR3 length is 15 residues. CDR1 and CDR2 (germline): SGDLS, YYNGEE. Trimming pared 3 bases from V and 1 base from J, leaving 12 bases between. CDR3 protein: CASSETPGGTDTQYF. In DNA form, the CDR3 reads TGTGCCAGCAGCGAGACCCCTGGCGGCACAGATACGCAGTATTTT.

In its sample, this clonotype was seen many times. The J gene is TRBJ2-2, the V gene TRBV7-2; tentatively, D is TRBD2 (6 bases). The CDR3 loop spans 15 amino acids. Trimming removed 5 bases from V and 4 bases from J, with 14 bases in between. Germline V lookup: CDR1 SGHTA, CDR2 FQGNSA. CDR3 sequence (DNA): TGTGCCAGCAGCGGCGGGGCAGGGATCACCGGGGAGCTGTTTTTT. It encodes CASSGGAGITGELFF.

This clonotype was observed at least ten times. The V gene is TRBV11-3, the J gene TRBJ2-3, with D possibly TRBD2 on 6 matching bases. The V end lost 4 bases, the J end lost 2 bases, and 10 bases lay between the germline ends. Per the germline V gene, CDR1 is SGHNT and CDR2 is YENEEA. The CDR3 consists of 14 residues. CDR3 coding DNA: TGTGCCAGCAGCTCTGGGACTTACACAGATACGCAGTATTTT. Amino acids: CASSSGTYTDTQYF.

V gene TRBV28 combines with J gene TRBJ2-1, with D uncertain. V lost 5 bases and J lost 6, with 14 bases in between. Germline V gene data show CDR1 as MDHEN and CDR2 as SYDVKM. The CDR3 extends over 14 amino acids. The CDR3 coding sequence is TGTGCCAGCAGTCTAGGTCTCGGTGGCAATGAGCAGTTCTTC. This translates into CASSLGLGGNEQFF. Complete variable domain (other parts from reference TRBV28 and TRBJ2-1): DVKVTQSSRYLVKRTGEKVFLECVQDMDHENMFWYRQDPGLGLRLIYFSYDVKMKEKGDIPEGYSVSREKKERFSLILESASTNQTSMYLCASSLGLGGNEQFFGPGTRLTVL.

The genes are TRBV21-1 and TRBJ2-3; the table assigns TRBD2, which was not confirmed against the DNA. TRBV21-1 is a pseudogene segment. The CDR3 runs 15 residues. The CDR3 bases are TGTGCCAGCATCTTTAGCGGGGCTGGGACAGATACGCAGTATTTT. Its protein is CASIFSGAGTDTQYF.

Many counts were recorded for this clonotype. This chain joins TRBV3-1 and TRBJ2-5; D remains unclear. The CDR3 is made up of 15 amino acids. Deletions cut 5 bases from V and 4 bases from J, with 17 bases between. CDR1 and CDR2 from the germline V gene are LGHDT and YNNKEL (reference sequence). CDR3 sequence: CASSGGAFEGETQYF. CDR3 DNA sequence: TGTGCCAGCAGCGGTGGTGCATTCGAAGGAGAGACCCAGTACTTC.

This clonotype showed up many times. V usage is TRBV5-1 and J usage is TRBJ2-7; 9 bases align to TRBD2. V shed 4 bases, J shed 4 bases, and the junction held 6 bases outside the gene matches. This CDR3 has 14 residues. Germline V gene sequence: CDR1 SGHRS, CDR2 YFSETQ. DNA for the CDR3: TGCGCCAGCAGCCAGATAGCGGGAGATTACGAGCAGTACTTC. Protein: CASSQIAGDYEQYF.

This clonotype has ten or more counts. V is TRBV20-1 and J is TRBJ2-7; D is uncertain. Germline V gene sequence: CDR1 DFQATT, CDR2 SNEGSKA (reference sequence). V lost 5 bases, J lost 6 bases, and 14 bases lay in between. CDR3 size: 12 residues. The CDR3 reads CSAEPRVLEQYF. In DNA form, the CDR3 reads TGCAGTGCTGAACCCAGAGTCCTCGAGCAGTACTTC.

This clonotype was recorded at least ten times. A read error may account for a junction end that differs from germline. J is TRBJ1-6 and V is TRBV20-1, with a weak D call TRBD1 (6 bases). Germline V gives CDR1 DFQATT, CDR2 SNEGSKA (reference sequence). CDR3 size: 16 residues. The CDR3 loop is CSARDLGGLYDSPLNF. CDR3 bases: TGCAGTGCTAGAGATCTCGGGGGGCTTTACGATTCACCCCTCAACTTT.

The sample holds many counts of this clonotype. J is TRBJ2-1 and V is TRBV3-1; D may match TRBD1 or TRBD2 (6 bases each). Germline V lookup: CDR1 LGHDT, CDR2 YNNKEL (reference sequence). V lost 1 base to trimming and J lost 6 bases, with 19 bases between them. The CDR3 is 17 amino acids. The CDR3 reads CASSQGYGGQLSNEQFF. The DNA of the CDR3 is TGTGCCAGCAGCCAAGGGTACGGGGGACAACTCTCCAATGAGCAGTTCTTC.

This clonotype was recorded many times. Here the CDR3 reads CSARSQPQETQYF. The DNA for the CDR3 is TGCAGTGCTAGAAGCCAGCCCCAAGAGACCCAGTACTTC. V gene TRBV20-1 combines with J gene TRBJ2-5; no firm D call. The CDR3 runs to 13 residues. Germline V gives CDR1 DFQATT, CDR2 SNEGSKA (reference sequence). V lost 2 bases, J lost 1 base, and 8 bases lay in between.

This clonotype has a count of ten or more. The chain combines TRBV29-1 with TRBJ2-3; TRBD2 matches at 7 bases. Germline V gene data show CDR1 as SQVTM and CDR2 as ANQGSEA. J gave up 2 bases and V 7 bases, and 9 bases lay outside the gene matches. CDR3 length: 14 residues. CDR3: CSAEMTSITDTQYF. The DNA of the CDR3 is TGCAGCGCCGAGATGACTAGCATCACAGATACGCAGTATTTT.

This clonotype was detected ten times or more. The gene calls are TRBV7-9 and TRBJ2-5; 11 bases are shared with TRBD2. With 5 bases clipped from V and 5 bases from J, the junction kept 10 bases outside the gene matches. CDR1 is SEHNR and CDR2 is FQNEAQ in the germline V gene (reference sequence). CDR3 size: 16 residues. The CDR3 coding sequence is TGTGCCAGCAGCCCCACTAGCGGGAGTGATGTGGAGACCCAGTACTTC. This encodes CASSPTSGSDVETQYF.

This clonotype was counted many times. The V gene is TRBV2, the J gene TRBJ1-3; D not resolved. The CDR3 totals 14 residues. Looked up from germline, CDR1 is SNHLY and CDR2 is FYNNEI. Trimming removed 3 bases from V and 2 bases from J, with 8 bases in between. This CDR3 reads CASSDEGTGNTIYF. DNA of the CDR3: TGTGCCAGCAGTGATGAAGGGACTGGAAACACCATATATTTT.